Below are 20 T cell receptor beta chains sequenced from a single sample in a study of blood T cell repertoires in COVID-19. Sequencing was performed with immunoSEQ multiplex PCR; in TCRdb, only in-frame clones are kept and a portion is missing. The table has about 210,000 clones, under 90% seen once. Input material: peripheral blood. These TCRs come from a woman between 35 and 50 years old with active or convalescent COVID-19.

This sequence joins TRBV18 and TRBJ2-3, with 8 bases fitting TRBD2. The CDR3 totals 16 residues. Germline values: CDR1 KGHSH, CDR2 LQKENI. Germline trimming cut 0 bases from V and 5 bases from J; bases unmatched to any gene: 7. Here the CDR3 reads CASSPPPSGRGDTQYF. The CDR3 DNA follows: TGTGCCAGCTCACCACCGCCTAGCGGGCGTGGAGATACGCAGTATTTT.

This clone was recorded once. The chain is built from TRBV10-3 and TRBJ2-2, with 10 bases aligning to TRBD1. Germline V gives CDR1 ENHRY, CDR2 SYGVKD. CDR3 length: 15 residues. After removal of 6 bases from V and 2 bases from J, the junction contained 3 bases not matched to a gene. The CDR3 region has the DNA TGTGCCATCAGCCGGACAGGGGGTAACACCGGGGAGCTGTTTTTT. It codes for CAISRTGGNTGELFF.

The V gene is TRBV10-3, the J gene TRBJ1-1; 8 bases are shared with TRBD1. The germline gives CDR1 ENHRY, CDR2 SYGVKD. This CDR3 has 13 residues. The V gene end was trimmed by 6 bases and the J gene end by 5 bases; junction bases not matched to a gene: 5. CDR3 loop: CAIRQGAGTEAFF. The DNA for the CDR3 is TGTGCCATCAGGCAGGGGGCTGGTACTGAAGCTTTCTTT.

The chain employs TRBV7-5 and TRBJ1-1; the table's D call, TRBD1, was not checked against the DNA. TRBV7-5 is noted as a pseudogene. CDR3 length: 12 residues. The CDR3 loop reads CARREQGTEAFF. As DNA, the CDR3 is TGTGCCAGAAGAGAACAGGGCACTGAAGCTTTCTTT.

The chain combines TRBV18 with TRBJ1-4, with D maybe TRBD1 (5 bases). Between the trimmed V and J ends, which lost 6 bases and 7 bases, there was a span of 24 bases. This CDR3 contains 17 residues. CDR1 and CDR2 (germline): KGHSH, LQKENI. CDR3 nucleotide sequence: TGTGCCAGCTCGCCTCTAAGCTCGGCGTCCGGGGGTGAAAAACTGTTTTTT. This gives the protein CASSPLSSASGGEKLFF.

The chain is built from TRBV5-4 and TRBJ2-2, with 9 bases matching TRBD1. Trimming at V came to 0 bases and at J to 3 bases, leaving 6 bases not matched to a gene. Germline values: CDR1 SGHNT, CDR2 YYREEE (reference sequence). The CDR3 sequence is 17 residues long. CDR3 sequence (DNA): TGTGCCAGCAGCTTGGCCGGGACAGGGAGCTACACCGGGGAGCTGTTTTTT. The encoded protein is CASSLAGTGSYTGELFF.

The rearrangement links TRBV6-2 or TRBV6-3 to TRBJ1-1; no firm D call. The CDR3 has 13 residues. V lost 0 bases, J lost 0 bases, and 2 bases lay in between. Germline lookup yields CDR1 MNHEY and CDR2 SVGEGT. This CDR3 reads CASSYSVNTEAFF. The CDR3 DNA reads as TGTGCCAGCAGTTACTCCGTGAACACTGAAGCTTTCTTT.

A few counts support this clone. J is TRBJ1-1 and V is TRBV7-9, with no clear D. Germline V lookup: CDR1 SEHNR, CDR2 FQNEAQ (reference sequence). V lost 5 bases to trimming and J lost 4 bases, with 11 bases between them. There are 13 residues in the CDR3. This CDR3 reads CASSPRASTEAFF. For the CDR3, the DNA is TGTGCCAGCAGCCCGAGGGCTAGCACTGAAGCTTTCTTT.

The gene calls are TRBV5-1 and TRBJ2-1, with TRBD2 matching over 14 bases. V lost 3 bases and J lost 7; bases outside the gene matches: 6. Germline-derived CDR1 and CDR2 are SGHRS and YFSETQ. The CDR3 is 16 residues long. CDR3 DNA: TGCGCCAGCAGCTCTTCGGGGACTAGCGGGGGAAATGAGCAGTTCTTC. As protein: CASSSSGTSGGNEQFF. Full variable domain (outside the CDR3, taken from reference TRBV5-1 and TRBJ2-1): KAGVTQTPRYLIKTRGQQVTLSCSPISGHRSVSWYQQTPGQGLQFLFEYFSETQRNKGNFPGRFSGRQFSNSRSEMNVSTLELGDSALYLCASSSSGTSGGNEQFFGPGTRLTVL.

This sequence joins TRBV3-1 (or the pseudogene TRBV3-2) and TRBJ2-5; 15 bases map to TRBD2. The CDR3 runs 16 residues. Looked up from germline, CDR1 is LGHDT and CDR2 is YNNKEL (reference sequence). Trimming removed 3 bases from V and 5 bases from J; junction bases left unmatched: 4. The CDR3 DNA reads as TGTGCCAGCAGCCAGGGACTAGCGGGAGGCGCGGAGACCCAGTACTTC. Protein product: CASSQGLAGGAETQYF.

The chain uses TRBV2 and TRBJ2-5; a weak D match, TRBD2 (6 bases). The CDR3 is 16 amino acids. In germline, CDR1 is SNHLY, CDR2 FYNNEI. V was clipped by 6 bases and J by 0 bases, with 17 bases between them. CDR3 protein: CASRGSRAGYQETQYF. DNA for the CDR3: TGTGCCAGCAGAGGTAGTCGGGCGGGGTACCAAGAGACCCAGTACTTC.

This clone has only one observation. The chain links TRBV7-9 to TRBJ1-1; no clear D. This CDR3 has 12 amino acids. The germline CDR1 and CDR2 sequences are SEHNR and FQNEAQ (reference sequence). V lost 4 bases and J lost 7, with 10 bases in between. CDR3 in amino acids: CASSSVGSEAFF. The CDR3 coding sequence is TGTGCCAGCAGCTCCGTGGGGAGTGAAGCTTTCTTT. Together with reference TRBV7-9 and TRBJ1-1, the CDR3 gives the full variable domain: DTGVSQNPRHKITKRGQNVTFRCDPISEHNRLYWYRQTLGQGPEFLTYFQNEAQLEKSRLLSDRFSAERPKGSFSTLEIQRTEQGDSAMYLCASSSVGSEAFFGQGTRLTVV.

Here the CDR3 DNA reads TGTGCCAGCAGCAGTTTACTAGGAGATACGCAGTATTTT. Protein sequence: CASSSLLGDTQYF. V and J are TRBV7-9 and TRBJ2-3; a possible D gene is TRBD2 (5 bases). Germline CDR1 is SEHNR and CDR2 is FQNEAQ (reference sequence). The CDR3 consists of 13 residues. V was shortened by 5 bases and J by 5 bases, with 11 bases between the two germline ends.

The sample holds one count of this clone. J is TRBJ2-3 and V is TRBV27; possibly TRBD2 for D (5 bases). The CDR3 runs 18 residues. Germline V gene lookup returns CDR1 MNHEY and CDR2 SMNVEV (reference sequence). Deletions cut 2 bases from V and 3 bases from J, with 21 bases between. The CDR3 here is CASSLRVGYAGVTDTQYF. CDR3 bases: TGTGCCAGCAGTTTACGGGTTGGGTATGCCGGGGTAACAGATACGCAGTATTTT.

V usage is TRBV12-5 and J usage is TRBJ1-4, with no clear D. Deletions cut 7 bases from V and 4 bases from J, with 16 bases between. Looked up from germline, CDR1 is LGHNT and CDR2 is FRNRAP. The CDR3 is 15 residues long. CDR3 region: CASVADGLDNEKLFF. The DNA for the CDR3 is TGTGCTAGTGTTGCGGACGGACTTGATAATGAAAAACTGTTTTTT.

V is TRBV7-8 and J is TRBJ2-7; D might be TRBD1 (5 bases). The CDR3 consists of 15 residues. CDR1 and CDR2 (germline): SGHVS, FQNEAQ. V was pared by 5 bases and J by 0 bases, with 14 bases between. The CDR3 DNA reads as TGTGCCAGCAGCCCAACCAGGGCAAGCTCCTACGAGCAGTACTTC. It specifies CASSPTRASSYEQYF.

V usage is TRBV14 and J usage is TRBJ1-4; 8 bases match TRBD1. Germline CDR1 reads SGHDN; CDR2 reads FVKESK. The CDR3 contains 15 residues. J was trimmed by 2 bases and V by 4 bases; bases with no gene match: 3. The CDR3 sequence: CASSPGQGTNEKLFF. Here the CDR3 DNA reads TGTGCCAGCAGCCCAGGACAGGGCACTAATGAAAAACTGTTTTTT.

As DNA, the CDR3 is TGTGCCAGCAGTGACCCTTTAGCGAGAGAGACCCAGTACTTC. Residues: CASSDPLARETQYF. This sequence joins TRBV25-1 and TRBJ2-5, with D tentatively TRBD2 (5 bases). The V gene's germline CDR1 is MGHDK and CDR2 SYGVNS. The CDR3 is made up of 14 amino acids. V dropped 3 bases and J dropped 4 bases, with 12 bases sitting between them.

For the CDR3, the DNA is TGCGCCAGCAGCCTTCCGACGGACAGGGAAAATTCACCCCTCCACTTT. This sequence encodes CASSLPTDRENSPLHF. The chain employs TRBV4-1 and TRBJ1-6, with 8 bases aligning to TRBD1. The germline V gene encodes CDR1 MGHRA and CDR2 YSYEKL. Trimming removed 4 bases from V and 7 bases from J; junction bases left unmatched: 9. CDR3 length: 16 residues.

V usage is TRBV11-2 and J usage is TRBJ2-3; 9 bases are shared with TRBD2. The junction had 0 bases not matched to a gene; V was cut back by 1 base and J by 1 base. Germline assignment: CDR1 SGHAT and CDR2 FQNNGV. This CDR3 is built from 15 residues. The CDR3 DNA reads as TGTGCCAGCAGCTTAGGCGGGAGGGGCACAGATACGCAGTATTTT. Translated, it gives CASSLGGRGTDTQYF. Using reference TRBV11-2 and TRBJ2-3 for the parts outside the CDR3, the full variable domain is EAGVAQSPRYKIIEKRQSVAFWCNPISGHATLYWYQQILGQGPKLLIQFQNNGVVDDSQLPKDRFSAERLKGVDSTLKIQPAKLEDSAVYLCASSLGGRGTDTQYFGPGTRLTVL.